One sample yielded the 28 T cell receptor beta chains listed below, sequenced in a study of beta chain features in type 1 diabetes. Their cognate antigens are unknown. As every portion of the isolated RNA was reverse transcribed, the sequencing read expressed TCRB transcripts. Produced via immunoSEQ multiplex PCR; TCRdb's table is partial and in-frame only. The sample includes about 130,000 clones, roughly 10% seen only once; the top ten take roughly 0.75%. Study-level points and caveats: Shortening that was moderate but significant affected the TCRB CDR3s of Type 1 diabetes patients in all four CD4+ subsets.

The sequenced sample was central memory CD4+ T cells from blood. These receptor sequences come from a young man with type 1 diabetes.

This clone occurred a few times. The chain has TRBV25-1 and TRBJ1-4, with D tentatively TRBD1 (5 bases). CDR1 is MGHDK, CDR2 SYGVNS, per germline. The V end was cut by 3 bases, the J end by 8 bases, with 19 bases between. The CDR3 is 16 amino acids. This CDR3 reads CASSDAGGETEEKLFF. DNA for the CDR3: TGTGCCAGCAGTGACGCGGGGGGGGAAACGGAAGAAAAACTGTTTTTT.

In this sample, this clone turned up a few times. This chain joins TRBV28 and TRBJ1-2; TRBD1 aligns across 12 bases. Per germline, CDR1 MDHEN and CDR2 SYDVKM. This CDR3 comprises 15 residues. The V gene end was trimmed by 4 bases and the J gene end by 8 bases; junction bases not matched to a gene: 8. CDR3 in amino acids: CASSSRDRGRVGYTF. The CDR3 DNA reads TGTGCCAGCAGTTCCCGGGACAGGGGGCGTGTAGGCTACACCTTC.

This chain's CDR3 is CASSLGLLNEQFF. The CDR3, as DNA: TGTGCCAGCAGCTTAGGACTATTGAATGAGCAGTTCTTC. V and J are TRBV7-8 and TRBJ2-1, with TRBD2 as a possible D gene (5 bases). The CDR3 is 13 amino acids. Germline-derived CDR1 and CDR2 are SGHVS and FQNEAQ. Deletions cut 1 base from V and 7 bases from J, with 8 bases between.

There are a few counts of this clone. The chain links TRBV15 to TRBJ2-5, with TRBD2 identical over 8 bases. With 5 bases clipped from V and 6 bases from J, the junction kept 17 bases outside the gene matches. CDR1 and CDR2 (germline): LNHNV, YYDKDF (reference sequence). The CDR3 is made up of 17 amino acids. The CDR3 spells CATSPNPFLAGSKTQYF. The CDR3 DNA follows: TGTGCCACCAGCCCTAACCCGTTTTTAGCGGGGTCAAAGACCCAGTACTTC.

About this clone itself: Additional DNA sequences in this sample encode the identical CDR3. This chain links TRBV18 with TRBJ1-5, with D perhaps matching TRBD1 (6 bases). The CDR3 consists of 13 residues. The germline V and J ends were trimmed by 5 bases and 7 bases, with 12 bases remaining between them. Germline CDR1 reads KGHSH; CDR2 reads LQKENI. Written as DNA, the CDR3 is TGTGCCAGCTCAGATTCAGGGGACCAGCCCCAGCATTTT. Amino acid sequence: CASSDSGDQPQHF.

The DNA of the CDR3 is TGTGCCAGCTCGTCTGGACTAGCGGGGTACGAGCAGTACTTC. This codes for CASSSGLAGYEQYF. The chain joins TRBV18 to TRBJ2-7, with TRBD2 matching 12 bases. J lost 4 bases, V lost 6 bases, and 4 bases had no gene match. CDR3 length: 14 amino acids. Germline loops: CDR1 KGHSH, CDR2 LQKENI.

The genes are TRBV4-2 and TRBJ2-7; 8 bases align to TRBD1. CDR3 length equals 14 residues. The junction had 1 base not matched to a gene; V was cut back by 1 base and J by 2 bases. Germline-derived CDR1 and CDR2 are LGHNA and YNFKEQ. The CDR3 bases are TGTGCCAGCAGCCAAGGGGGACAGGCCTACGAGCAGTACTTC. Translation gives CASSQGGQAYEQYF.

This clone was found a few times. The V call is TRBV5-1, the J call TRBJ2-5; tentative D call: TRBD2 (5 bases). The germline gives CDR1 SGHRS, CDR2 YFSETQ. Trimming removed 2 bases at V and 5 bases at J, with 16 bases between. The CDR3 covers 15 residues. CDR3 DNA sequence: TGCGCCAGCAGCTTACTCATCACTAGAGAGGAGACCCAGTACTTC. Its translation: CASSLLITREETQYF.

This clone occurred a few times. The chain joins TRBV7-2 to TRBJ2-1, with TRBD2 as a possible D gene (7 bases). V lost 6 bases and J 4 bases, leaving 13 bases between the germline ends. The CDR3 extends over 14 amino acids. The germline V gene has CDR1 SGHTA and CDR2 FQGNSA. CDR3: CASRKGGGYNEQFF. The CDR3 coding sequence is TGTGCCAGCAGGAAGGGGGGGGGATACAATGAGCAGTTCTTC.

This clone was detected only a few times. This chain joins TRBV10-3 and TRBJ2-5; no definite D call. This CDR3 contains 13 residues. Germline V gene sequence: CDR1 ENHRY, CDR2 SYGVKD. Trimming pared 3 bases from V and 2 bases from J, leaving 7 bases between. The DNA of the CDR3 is TGTGCCATCAGTGACCAACAGCAAGAGACCCAGTACTTC. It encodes CAISDQQQETQYF.

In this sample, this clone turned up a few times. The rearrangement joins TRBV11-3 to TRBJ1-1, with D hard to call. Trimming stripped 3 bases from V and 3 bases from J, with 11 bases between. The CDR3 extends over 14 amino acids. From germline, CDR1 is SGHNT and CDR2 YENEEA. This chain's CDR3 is CASSLRAWDTEAFF. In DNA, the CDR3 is TGTGCCAGCAGCTTGCGGGCGTGGGACACTGAAGCTTTCTTT. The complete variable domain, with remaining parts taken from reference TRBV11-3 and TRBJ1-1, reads EAGVVQSPRYKIIEKKQPVAFWCNPISGHNTLYWYLQNLGQGPELLIRYENEEAVDDSQLPKDRFSAERLKGVDSTLKIQPAELGDSAVYLCASSLRAWDTEAFFGQGTRLTVV.

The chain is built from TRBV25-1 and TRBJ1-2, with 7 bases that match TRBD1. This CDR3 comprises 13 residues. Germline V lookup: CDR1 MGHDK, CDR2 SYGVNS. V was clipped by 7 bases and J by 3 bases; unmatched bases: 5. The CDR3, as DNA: TGTGCCAGCACCAACGACAGGGACTATGGCTACACCTTC. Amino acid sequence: CASTNDRDYGYTF.

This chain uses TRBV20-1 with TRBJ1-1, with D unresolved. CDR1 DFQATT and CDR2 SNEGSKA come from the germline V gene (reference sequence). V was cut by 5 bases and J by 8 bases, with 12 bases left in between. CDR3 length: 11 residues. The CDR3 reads CSAGAYIEAFF. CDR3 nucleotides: TGCAGTGCTGGAGCTTATATAGAAGCTTTCTTT.

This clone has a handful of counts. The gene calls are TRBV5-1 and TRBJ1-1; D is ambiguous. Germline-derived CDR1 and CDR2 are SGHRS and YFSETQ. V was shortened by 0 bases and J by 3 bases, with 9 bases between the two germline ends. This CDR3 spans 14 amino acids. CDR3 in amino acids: CASSLESSDTEAFF. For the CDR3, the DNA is TGCGCCAGCAGCTTGGAGTCCTCGGACACTGAAGCTTTCTTT.

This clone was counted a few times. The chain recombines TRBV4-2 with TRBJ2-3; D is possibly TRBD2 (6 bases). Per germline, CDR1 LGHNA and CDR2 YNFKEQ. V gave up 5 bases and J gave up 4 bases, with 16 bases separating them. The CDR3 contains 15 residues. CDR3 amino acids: CASSLAGLGPDTQYF. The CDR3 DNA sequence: TGTGCCAGCAGCTTGGCGGGACTGGGCCCAGATACGCAGTATTTT.

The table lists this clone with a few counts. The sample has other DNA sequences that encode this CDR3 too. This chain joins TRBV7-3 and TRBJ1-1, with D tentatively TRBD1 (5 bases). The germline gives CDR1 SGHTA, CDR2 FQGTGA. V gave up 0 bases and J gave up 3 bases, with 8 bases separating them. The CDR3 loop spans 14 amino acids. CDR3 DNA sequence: TGTGCCAGCAGCTTAACCGGGGGGGACACTGAAGCTTTCTTT. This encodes CASSLTGGDTEAFF.

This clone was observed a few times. This CDR3 is CASSKGGTTQYF. DNA of the CDR3: TGTGCCAGCAGCAAAGGCGGGACGACCCAGTACTTC. The gene calls are TRBV21-1 and TRBJ2-5; the table gives TRBD2 as D, unverified against the DNA. TRBV21-1 is a recognized pseudogene. The CDR3 extends over 12 amino acids.

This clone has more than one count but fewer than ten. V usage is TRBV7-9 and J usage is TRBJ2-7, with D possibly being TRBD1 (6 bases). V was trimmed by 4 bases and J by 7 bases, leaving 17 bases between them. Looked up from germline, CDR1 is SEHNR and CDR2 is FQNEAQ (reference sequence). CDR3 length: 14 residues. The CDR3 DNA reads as TGTGCCAGCAGCTCGACACGCCCCCAGGGGGAGCAGTACTTC. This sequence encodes CASSSTRPQGEQYF.

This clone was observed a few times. The CDR3 sequence: CASSPGTSGAQETQYF. CDR3 nucleotide sequence: TGTGCCAGCAGCCCCGGGACTAGCGGGGCCCAAGAGACCCAGTACTTC. This chain uses TRBV9 with TRBJ2-5, with TRBD2 identical over 13 bases. Germline CDR1 SGDLS, CDR2 YYNGEE. This CDR3 has 16 amino acids. Trimming took 4 bases from V and 1 from J; bases not matched to a gene: 4. The variable domain in full, completed from reference TRBV9 and TRBJ2-5, reads DSGVTQTPKHLITATGQRVTLRCSPRSGDLSVYWYQQSLDQGLQFLIQYYNGEERAKGNILERFSAQQFPDLHSELNLSSLELGDSALYFCASSPGTSGAQETQYFGPGTRLLVL.

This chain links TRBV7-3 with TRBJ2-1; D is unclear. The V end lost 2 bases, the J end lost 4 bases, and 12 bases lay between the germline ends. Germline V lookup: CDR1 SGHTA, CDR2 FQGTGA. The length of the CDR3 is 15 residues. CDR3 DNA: TGTGCCAGCAGCTTAGAGGTATCGGCGTACAATGAGCAGTTCTTC. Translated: CASSLEVSAYNEQFF.

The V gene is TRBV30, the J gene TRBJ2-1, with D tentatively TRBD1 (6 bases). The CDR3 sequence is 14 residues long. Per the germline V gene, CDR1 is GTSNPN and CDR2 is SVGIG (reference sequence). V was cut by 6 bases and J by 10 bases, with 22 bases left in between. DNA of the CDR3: TGTGCCTGTTCGACAGGCCGAAGCATCGGGGAGCAGTTCTTC. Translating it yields CACSTGRSIGEQFF.

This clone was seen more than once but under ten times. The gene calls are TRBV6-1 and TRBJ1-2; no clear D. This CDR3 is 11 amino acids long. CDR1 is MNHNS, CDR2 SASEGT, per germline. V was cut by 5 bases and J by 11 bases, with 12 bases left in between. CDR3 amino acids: CASSLEGSYTF. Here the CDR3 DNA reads TGTGCCAGCAGTCTTGAGGGTAGTTACACCTTC.

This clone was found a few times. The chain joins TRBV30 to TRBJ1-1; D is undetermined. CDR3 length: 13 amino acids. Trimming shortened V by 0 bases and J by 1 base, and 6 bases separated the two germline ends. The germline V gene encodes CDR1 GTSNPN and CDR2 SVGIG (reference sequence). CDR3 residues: CAWSVQTNTEAFF. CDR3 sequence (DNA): TGTGCCTGGAGTGTACAGACGAACACTGAAGCTTTCTTT.

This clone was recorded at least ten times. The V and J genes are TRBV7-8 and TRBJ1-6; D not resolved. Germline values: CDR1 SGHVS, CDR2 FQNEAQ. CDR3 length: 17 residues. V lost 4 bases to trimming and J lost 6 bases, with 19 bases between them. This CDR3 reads CASSSPGRRRVNSPLHF. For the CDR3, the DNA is TGTGCCAGCAGCTCGCCGGGTCGCCGTCGGGTTAATTCACCCCTCCACTTT. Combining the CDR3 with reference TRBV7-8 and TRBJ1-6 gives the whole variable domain GAGVSQSPRYKVAKRGQDVALRCDPISGHVSLFWYQQALGQGPEFLTYFQNEAQLDKSGLPSDRFFAERPEGSVSTLKIQRTQQEDSAVYLCASSSPGRRRVNSPLHFGNGTRLTVT.

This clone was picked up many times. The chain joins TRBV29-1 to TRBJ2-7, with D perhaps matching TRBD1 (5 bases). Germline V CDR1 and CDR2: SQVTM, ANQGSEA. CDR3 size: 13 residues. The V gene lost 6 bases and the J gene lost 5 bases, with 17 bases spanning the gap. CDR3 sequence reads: CSVDSSSGNEQYF. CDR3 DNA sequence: TGCAGCGTCGACAGTTCCAGTGGTAACGAGCAGTACTTC.

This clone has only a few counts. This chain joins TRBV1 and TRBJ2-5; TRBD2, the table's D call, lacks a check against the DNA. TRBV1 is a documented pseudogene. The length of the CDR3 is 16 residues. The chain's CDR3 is CTSSQEKRGAEETQYF. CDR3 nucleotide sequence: TGCACCAGCAGCCAAGAGAAGCGGGGGGCCGAGGAGACCCAGTACTTC.

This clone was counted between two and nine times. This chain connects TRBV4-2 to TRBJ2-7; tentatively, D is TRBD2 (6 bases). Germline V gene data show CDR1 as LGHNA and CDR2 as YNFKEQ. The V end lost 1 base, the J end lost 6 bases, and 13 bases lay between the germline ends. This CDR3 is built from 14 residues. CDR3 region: CASSQGGKGGEQYF. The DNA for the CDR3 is TGTGCCAGCAGCCAAGGCGGGAAGGGAGGCGAGCAGTACTTC.

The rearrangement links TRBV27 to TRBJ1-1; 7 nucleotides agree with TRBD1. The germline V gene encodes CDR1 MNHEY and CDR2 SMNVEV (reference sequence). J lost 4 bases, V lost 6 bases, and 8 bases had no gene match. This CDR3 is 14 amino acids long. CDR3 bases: TGTGCCAGCAGAGAAACAGGGGCGATCACTGAAGCTTTCTTT. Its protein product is CASRETGAITEAFF.